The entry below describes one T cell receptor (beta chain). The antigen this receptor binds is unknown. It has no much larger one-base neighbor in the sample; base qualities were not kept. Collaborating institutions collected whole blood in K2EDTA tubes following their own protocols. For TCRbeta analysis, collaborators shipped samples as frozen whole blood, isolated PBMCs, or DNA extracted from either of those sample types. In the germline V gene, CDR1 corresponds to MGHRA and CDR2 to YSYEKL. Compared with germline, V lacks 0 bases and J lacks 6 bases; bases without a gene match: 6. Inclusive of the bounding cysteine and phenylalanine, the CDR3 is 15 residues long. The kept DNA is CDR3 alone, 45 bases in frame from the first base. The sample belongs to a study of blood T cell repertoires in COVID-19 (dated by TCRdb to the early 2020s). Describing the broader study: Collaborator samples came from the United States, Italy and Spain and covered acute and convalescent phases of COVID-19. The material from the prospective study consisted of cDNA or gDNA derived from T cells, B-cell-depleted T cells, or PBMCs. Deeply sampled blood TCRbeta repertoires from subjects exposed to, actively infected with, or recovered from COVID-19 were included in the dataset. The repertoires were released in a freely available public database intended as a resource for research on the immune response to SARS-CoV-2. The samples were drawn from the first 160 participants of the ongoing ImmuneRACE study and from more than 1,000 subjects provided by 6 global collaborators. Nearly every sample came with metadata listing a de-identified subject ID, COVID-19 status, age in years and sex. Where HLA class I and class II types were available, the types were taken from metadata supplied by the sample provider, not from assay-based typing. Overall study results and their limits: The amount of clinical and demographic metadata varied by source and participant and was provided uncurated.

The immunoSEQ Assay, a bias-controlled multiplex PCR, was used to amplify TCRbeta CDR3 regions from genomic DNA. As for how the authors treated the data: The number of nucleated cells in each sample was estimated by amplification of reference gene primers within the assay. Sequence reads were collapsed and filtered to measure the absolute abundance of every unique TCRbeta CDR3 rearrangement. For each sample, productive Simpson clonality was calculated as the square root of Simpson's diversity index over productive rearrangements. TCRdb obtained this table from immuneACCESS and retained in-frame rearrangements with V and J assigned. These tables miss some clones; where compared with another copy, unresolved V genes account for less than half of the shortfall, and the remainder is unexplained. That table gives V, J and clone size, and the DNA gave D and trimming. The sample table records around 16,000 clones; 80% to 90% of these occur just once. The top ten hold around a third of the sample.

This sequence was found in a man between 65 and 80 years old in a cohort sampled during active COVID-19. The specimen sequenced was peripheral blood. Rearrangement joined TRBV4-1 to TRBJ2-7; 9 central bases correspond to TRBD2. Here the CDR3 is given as CASSQDPAGGLEQYF. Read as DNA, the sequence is TGCGCCAGCAGCCAAGATCCAGCGGGGGGTCTCGAGCAGTACTTC.